The next 18 T cell receptor beta chains were all read from a single sample in a study of lymphopenia after photon versus proton radiotherapy. Using immunoSEQ multiplex PCR, the repertoire was profiled, and TCRdb retains in-frame clones only, with some absent. The repertoire has about 40,000 clones, 70% to 90% of them found once; the top ten carry over 9%. The material sequenced was peripheral blood, taken from a patient treated with proton-based radiotherapy. The receptors here all came from a woman in her sixties or seventies with pancreatic cancer. Some clones in this sample may be carry-over from other donors' samples.

V gene TRBV28 combines with J gene TRBJ2-7, with 8 bases fitting TRBD2. The ends lost 1 base at V and 5 bases at J; junction bases unmatched: 4. From germline, CDR1 is MDHEN and CDR2 SYDVKM. The CDR3 covers 14 residues. The CDR3 region is CASSLYGRADEQYF. DNA for the CDR3: TGTGCCAGCAGTTTATACGGGAGGGCCGACGAGCAGTACTTC.

The J gene is TRBJ2-1, the V gene TRBV28; possibly TRBD1 for D (5 bases). V was shortened by 2 bases and J by 0 bases, with 14 bases between the two germline ends. The CDR3 is 17 residues long. Germline V gives CDR1 MDHEN, CDR2 SYDVKM. CDR3 in amino acids: CASSLPPTVSSYNEQFF. The CDR3 region has the DNA TGTGCCAGCAGTTTACCCCCGACAGTGAGCTCCTACAATGAGCAGTTCTTC.

V is TRBV5-6 and J is TRBJ2-7, with unresolved D. Trimming took off 0 bases at V and 2 bases at J, with 18 bases between the two ends. In germline, CDR1 is SGHDT, CDR2 YYEEEE. CDR3 size: 17 residues. In DNA form, the CDR3 reads TGTGCCAGCAGCTTGGAAGGTTGGAGCTTTGATGCCTACGAGCAGTACTTC. This codes for CASSLEGWSFDAYEQYF. Combining the CDR3 with reference TRBV5-6 and TRBJ2-7 gives the whole variable domain DAGVTQSPTHLIKTRGQQVTLRCSPKSGHDTVSWYQQALGQGPQFIFQYYEEEERQRGNFPDRFSGHQFPNYSSELNVNALLLGDSALYLCASSLEGWSFDAYEQYFGPGTRLTVT.

The chain carries TRBV9 and TRBJ2-2; D gene unclear. The CDR3 runs to 14 residues. CDR1 and CDR2 (germline): SGDLS, YYNGEE. V dropped 0 bases and J dropped 1 base, with 4 bases sitting between them. The CDR3 region has the DNA TGTGCCAGCAGCGTAGGGGAGAACACCGGGGAGCTGTTTTTT. It yields the protein CASSVGENTGELFF. The whole variable domain, remainder taken from reference TRBV9 and TRBJ2-2, is DSGVTQTPKHLITATGQRVTLRCSPRSGDLSVYWYQQSLDQGLQFLIQYYNGEERAKGNILERFSAQQFPDLHSELNLSSLELGDSALYFCASSVGENTGELFFGEGSRLTVL.

The chain joins TRBV28 to TRBJ2-7, with 7 bases that match TRBD2. The ends lost 3 bases at V and 5 bases at J; junction bases unmatched: 19. Germline V gene lookup returns CDR1 MDHEN and CDR2 SYDVKM. There are 18 residues in the CDR3. CDR3 sequence: CASSFPPKLAWDVHEQYF. CDR3 sequence (DNA): TGTGCCAGCAGTTTCCCCCCCAAACTAGCGTGGGACGTACACGAGCAGTACTTC.

This clone was detected once. The chain carries TRBV28 and TRBJ2-7, with 7 positions matching TRBD1. Trimming removed 6 bases from V and 4 bases from J; junction bases left unmatched: 12. Germline-derived CDR1 and CDR2 are MDHEN and SYDVKM. This CDR3 is 15 amino acids long. In DNA, the CDR3 is TGTGCCAGCAGGATTAGACAGGGAGCCTCGTACGAGCAGTACTTC. Translation gives CASRIRQGASYEQYF.

This rearrangement joins TRBV28 to TRBJ1-4, with a tentative D call TRBD1 (5 bases). The CDR3 sequence is 14 residues long. In germline, CDR1 is MDHEN, CDR2 SYDVKM. Trimming stripped 3 bases from V and 8 bases from J, with 13 bases between. CDR3: CASSLGGDGEKLFF. In nucleotides, the CDR3 is TGTGCCAGCAGTTTGGGAGGGGATGGAGAAAAACTGTTTTTT.

The chain is built from TRBV7-8 and TRBJ2-7; 11 bases line up with TRBD2. Germline assignment: CDR1 SGHVS and CDR2 FQNEAQ. The junction had 8 bases not matched to a gene; V was cut back by 5 bases and J by 2 bases. The CDR3 spans 16 residues. The CDR3 nucleotides read TGTGCCAGCAGCACCAGAGAACTAGCGGGAGCCTACGAGCAGTACTTC. This encodes CASSTRELAGAYEQYF.

V is TRBV19 and J is TRBJ1-4; D possibly corresponds to TRBD1 (5 bases). This CDR3 is 16 amino acids long. Per the germline V gene, CDR1 is LNHDA and CDR2 is SQIVND (reference sequence). V lost 3 bases and J lost 2, with 13 bases in between. The CDR3 sequence: CASSIGGTGTNEKLFF. The CDR3 region has the DNA TGTGCCAGTAGTATCGGGGGAACGGGCACTAATGAAAAACTGTTTTTT. Full variable domain (rest looked up from reference TRBV19 and TRBJ1-4): DGGITQSPKYLFRKEGQNVTLSCEQNLNHDAMYWYRQDPGQGLRLIYYSQIVNDFQKGDIAEGYSVSREKKESFPLTVTSAQKNPTAFYLCASSIGGTGTNEKLFFGSGTQLSVL.

The rearrangement links TRBV18 to TRBJ1-1; D unclear. The CDR3 totals 13 residues. The germline V and J ends were trimmed by 4 bases and 5 bases, with 11 bases remaining between them. Germline V gives CDR1 KGHSH, CDR2 LQKENI. The CDR3 nucleotides read TGTGCCAGCTCACTGGAGGGAAGGACTGAAGCTTTCTTT. This sequence encodes CASSLEGRTEAFF. Variable domain in full (rest from reference TRBV18 and TRBJ1-1): NAGVMQNPRHLVRRRGQEARLRCSPMKGHSHVYWYRQLPEEGLKFMVYLQKENIIDESGMPKERFSAEFPKEGPSILRIQQVVRGDSAAYFCASSLEGRTEAFFGQGTRLTVV.

This clone was detected only once. The chain joins TRBV10-2 to TRBJ2-3, with 8 bases that match TRBD2. Germline V gene lookup returns CDR1 WSHSY and CDR2 SAAADI. The CDR3 runs 16 residues. Trimming took 4 bases from V and 0 from J; bases not matched to a gene: 6. This CDR3 is CASSVMASGSTDTQYF. CDR3 nucleotides: TGCGCCAGCAGTGTTATGGCTAGCGGGAGCACAGATACGCAGTATTTT.

The J gene is TRBJ2-7, the V gene TRBV28, with D possibly TRBD1 on 5 matching bases. V was cut by 6 bases and J by 2 bases, with 8 bases left in between. The CDR3 sequence is 12 residues long. CDR1 MDHEN and CDR2 SYDVKM come from the germline V gene. The CDR3 DNA sequence: TGTGCCAGCAGGGCAGGGCCCTACGAGCAGTACTTC. Translating it yields CASRAGPYEQYF.

The chain is built from TRBV6-5 and TRBJ2-2; D gene unclear. This CDR3 comprises 12 residues. V dropped 5 bases and J dropped 3 bases, with 4 bases sitting between them. The germline V gene encodes CDR1 MNHEY and CDR2 SVGAGI. CDR3 in DNA: TGTGCCAGCAGTAAGGACACCGGGGAGCTGTTTTTT. It yields the protein CASSKDTGELFF.

This clone was seen a few times. The chain links TRBV28 to TRBJ1-5, with TRBD1 matching 8 bases. In germline, CDR1 is MDHEN, CDR2 SYDVKM. Germline trimming cut 6 bases from V and 4 bases from J; bases unmatched to any gene: 14. CDR3 length equals 17 residues. The CDR3 DNA reads as TGTGCCAGCAGACCCCCCAGGGGGCTTTCGGAAAATCAGCCCCAGCATTTT. It yields the protein CASRPPRGLSENQPQHF.

The rearrangement links TRBV7-2 to TRBJ2-7; 10 bases align to TRBD1. The CDR3 contains 16 residues. V dropped 3 bases and J dropped 4; count of bases not matched to a gene: 9. In germline, CDR1 is SGHTA, CDR2 FQGNSA. CDR3 nucleotides: TGTGCCAGCAGCTTGAGCAGACAGGGGGCTTCATACGAGCAGTACTTC. This gives the protein CASSLSRQGASYEQYF.

The rearrangement joins TRBV27 to TRBJ2-1; possibly TRBD2 for D (5 bases). This CDR3 has 13 amino acids. V gave up 2 bases and J gave up 12 bases, with 14 bases separating them. Germline V gives CDR1 MNHEY, CDR2 SMNVEV (reference sequence). This CDR3 reads CASSLIGELGQFF. The CDR3, as DNA: TGTGCCAGCAGTTTAATCGGGGAGCTAGGGCAGTTCTTC.

The chain recombines TRBV19 with TRBJ2-2; D not certain. Germline values: CDR1 LNHDA, CDR2 SQIVND (reference sequence). The CDR3 runs 13 residues. V dropped 6 bases and J dropped 4 bases, with 9 bases sitting between them. CDR3 DNA sequence: TGTGCCAGTAGGTATATAAGCACCGGGGAGCTGTTTTTT. The encoded protein is CASRYISTGELFF.

The chain employs TRBV5-6 and TRBJ2-7; the D is unclear. V shed 3 bases and J shed 3 bases, with 7 bases lying between them. The CDR3 runs 12 residues. Germline CDR1 reads SGHDT; CDR2 reads YYEEEE. The chain's CDR3 is CASSSALYEQYF. Written as DNA, the CDR3 is TGTGCCAGCAGCTCTGCCCTCTACGAGCAGTACTTC.